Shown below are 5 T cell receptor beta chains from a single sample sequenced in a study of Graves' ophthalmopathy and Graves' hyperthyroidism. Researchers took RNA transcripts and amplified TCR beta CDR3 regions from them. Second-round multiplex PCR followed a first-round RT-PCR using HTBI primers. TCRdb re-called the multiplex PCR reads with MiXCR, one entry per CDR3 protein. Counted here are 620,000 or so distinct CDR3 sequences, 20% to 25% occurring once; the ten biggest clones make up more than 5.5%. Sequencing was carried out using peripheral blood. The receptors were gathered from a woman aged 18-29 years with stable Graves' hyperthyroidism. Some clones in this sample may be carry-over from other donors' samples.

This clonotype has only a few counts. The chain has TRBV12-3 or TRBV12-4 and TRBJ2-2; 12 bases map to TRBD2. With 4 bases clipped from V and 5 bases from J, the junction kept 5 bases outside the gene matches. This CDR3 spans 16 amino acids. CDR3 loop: CASSSGTSGRTGELFF. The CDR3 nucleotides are TGTGCCAGCAGTTCCGGGACTAGCGGGCGGACCGGGGAGCTGTTTTTT.

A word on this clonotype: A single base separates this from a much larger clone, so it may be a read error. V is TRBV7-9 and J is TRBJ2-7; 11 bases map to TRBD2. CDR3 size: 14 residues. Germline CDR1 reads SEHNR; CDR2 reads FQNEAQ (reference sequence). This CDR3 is CASSLLAGGNEQCF. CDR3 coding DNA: TGTGCCAGCAGCTTACTAGCGGGGGGTAACGAGCAGTGCTTC.

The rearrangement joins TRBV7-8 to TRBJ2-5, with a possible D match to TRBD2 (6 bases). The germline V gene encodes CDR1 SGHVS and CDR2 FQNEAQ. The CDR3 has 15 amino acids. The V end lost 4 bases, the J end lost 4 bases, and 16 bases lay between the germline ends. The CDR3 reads CASSSPTVGGETQYF. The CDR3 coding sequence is TGTGCCAGCAGCTCGCCGACAGTGGGGGGAGAGACCCAGTACTTC.

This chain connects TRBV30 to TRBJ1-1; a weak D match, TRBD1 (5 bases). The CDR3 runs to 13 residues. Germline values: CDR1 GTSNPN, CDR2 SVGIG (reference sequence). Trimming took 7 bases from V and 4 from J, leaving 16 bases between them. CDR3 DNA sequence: TGTGCCTCCCTCGGGGGTCGAGGCACTGAAGCTTTCTTT. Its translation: CASLGGRGTEAFF.

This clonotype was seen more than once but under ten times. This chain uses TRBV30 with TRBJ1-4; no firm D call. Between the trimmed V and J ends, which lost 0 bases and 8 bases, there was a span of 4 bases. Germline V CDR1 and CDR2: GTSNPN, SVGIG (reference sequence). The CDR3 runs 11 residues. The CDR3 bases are TGTGCCTGGAGTGTTAGGGAAAAACTGTTTTTT. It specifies CAWSVREKLFF.